This entry describes one TCR beta chain. Adults between about 18 and 95 years of age took part from more than 20 US areas. Participant reports of clinical history set cohort assignment. These data belong to a study of blood T cell repertoires in COVID-19. The data were produced by immunoSEQ multiplex PCR, yet TCRdb's version contains in-frame clones alone and is incomplete. This sample yields some 350,000 clones, of which about 90% are seen a single time; over 4% belongs to the top ten. This sequence originates from a woman under 40 who had recovered from COVID-19. The sequenced sample consisted of PBMCs or T cells enriched from blood (not recorded which).

The CDR3 region has the DNA TGCGCCAGCAGCCAAGGGTACTATTACAATGAGCAGTTCTTC. Translation gives CASSQGYYYNEQFF. The V and J genes are TRBV4-1 and TRBJ2-1; D gene unclear. Per germline, CDR1 MGHRA and CDR2 YSYEKL. V gave up 1 base and J gave up 4 bases, with 8 bases separating them. CDR3 size: 14 residues.